What follows are 22 T cell receptor beta chains derived from one specimen sequenced in a study of persistence of HIV-infected CD4 T cells. Lysates of CMV-infected fibroblasts at approximately 9.6 ug/mL stimulated these cells. Sorted nonresponding memory CD4+ T cells were CD40L-negative, CD69-negative, CD45RO-high. This was the immunoSEQ version 4 assay in survey mode. This table comes from immunoSEQ multiplex PCR, and its TCRdb copy is limited to in-frame clones, with some not included. The table has tens of thousands of clones, about 80% seen once. These receptors have no known antigen. Here the sequenced sample was CD4+ T cells sorted from PBMCs after roughly 18-hour stimulation, taken from a patient who received antiretroviral therapy. Receptors originate from an adult woman with HIV who was CMV-seropositive.

The chain employs TRBV11-3 and TRBJ2-5, with 8 bases fitting TRBD2. This CDR3 has 14 amino acids. V lost 7 bases, J lost 4 bases, and 8 bases stayed unmatched. Germline V gives CDR1 SGHNT, CDR2 YENEEA. In nucleotides, the CDR3 is TGTGCCAGCACCCGGGGGGGCCTCGGAGAGACCCAGTACTTC. Translating it yields CASTRGGLGETQYF. Combining the CDR3 with reference TRBV11-3 and TRBJ2-5 gives the whole variable domain EAGVVQSPRYKIIEKKQPVAFWCNPISGHNTLYWYLQNLGQGPELLIRYENEEAVDDSQLPKDRFSAERLKGVDSTLKIQPAELGDSAVYLCASTRGGLGETQYFGPGTRLLVL.

The chain combines TRBV5-1 with TRBJ1-1, with TRBD1 matching over 9 bases. Germline CDR1 is SGHRS and CDR2 is YFSETQ. Germline trimming cut 4 bases from V and 2 bases from J; bases unmatched to any gene: 6. The length of the CDR3 is 15 residues. CDR3: CASSGQGRRNTEAFF. The DNA for the CDR3 is TGCGCCAGCAGCGGACAGGGGCGCCGTAACACTGAAGCTTTCTTT.

V and J are TRBV9 and TRBJ1-2, with a possible D match to TRBD1 (6 bases). The CDR3 has 15 amino acids. V lost 4 bases and J 4 bases, leaving 17 bases between the germline ends. Germline-derived CDR1 and CDR2 are SGDLS and YYNGEE. The DNA for the CDR3 is TGTGCCAGCAGCCACTCAAGCGAGGGGGTCTATGGCTACACCTTC. Its translation: CASSHSSEGVYGYTF. Complete variable domain (other parts from reference TRBV9 and TRBJ1-2): DSGVTQTPKHLITATGQRVTLRCSPRSGDLSVYWYQQSLDQGLQFLIQYYNGEERAKGNILERFSAQQFPDLHSELNLSSLELGDSALYFCASSHSSEGVYGYTFGSGTRLTVV.

The chain joins TRBV19 to TRBJ2-3; the match to TRBD1 covers 11 bases. Germline CDR1 LNHDA, CDR2 SQIVND (reference sequence). The CDR3 is 14 residues long. The V gene end was trimmed by 8 bases and the J gene end by 5 bases; junction bases not matched to a gene: 6. The DNA of the CDR3 is TGTGCCAGTTTGGACAGGGGGCGTCAAGATACGCAGTATTTT. Protein: CASLDRGRQDTQYF.

The J gene is TRBJ2-2, the V gene TRBV19, with a weak D call TRBD2 (6 bases). The CDR3 length is 15 residues. V dropped 3 bases and J dropped 6 bases, with 14 bases sitting between them. Germline lookup yields CDR1 LNHDA and CDR2 SQIVND (reference sequence). For the CDR3, the DNA is TGTGCCAGTAGTATGGGGGGTAATCGGCCCGGGGAGCTGTTTTTT. It codes for CASSMGGNRPGELFF.

In the case of this clone: The conserved final phenylalanine or tryptophan is absent from the CDR3, which likely points to a read error. The limits of the CDR3 on the DNA are not certain, so only TCRdb's listed CDR3 is given. The chain employs TRBV6-1 and TRBJ2-7; TRBD2 is the table's D call, not checked against the DNA. The CDR3 spans 14 residues, counting both ends. Germline V CDR1 and CDR2: MNHNS, SASEGT. The CDR3 protein is CASSDDPGLAGAPL.

The chain links TRBV19 to TRBJ1-3; the D gene is possibly TRBD1 (6 bases). The germline V gene has CDR1 LNHDA and CDR2 SQIVND (reference sequence). V was cut by 4 bases and J by 2 bases, with 9 bases left in between. The CDR3 has 14 residues. CDR3: CASSTGGAGNTIYF. CDR3 bases: TGTGCCAGTAGTACGGGGGGCGCTGGAAACACCATATATTTT.

V gene TRBV4-3 combines with J gene TRBJ1-2; 7 bases map to TRBD1. The CDR3 length is 13 residues. The V gene end was trimmed by 0 bases and the J gene end by 14 bases; junction bases not matched to a gene: 9. CDR1 and CDR2 (germline): LGHNA, YSLEER. CDR3 protein: CASSQDRQGQPTF. Here the CDR3 DNA reads TGCGCCAGCAGCCAAGACAGACAGGGACAACCTACCTTC.

The chain combines TRBV10-2 with TRBJ2-3; TRBD2 aligns across 13 bases. From germline, CDR1 is WSHSY and CDR2 SAAADI. J lost 5 bases, V lost 0 bases, and 5 bases had no gene match. The CDR3 runs 17 residues. The CDR3 DNA reads as TGCGCCAGCAGTGAGTCCGGACTAGCGGGAGAATTAGATACGCAGTATTTT. This sequence encodes CASSESGLAGELDTQYF.

The chain uses TRBV28 and TRBJ1-3, with D uncertain. This CDR3 has 14 residues. The V gene lost 4 bases and the J gene lost 2 bases, with 9 bases spanning the gap. The germline V gene encodes CDR1 MDHEN and CDR2 SYDVKM. CDR3 in DNA: TGTGCCAGCAGTTCGTCCAGCACTGGAAACACCATATATTTT. It encodes CASSSSSTGNTIYF. Full variable domain (missing parts from reference TRBV28 and TRBJ1-3): DVKVTQSSRYLVKRTGEKVFLECVQDMDHENMFWYRQDPGLGLRLIYFSYDVKMKEKGDIPEGYSVSREKKERFSLILESASTNQTSMYLCASSSSSTGNTIYFGEGSWLTVV.

This sequence joins TRBV18 and TRBJ1-3; D is perhaps TRBD1 (6 bases). In germline, CDR1 is KGHSH, CDR2 LQKENI. The CDR3 covers 18 residues. V lost 2 bases, J lost 0 bases, and 17 bases lay in between. In nucleotides, the CDR3 is TGTGCCAGCTCACCAAGCTTTGGACAGAGGAGCTCTGGAAACACCATATATTTT. It is translated as CASSPSFGQRSSGNTIYF.

V is TRBV28 and J is TRBJ2-1, with 8 bases matching TRBD2. V was pared by 3 bases and J by 9 bases, with 7 bases of the junction left unmatched. The CDR3 runs to 14 residues. Germline V gene sequence: CDR1 MDHEN, CDR2 SYDVKM. CDR3 coding DNA: TGTGCCAGCAGTTTGGAAGCGGGAGTGGGTGAGCAGTTCTTC. This encodes CASSLEAGVGEQFF.

The chain employs TRBV19 and TRBJ1-1; 7 bases line up with TRBD1. The germline V gene has CDR1 LNHDA and CDR2 SQIVND (reference sequence). The CDR3 length is 15 residues. The V segment lost 5 bases and the J segment 1 base; nucleotides outside the gene matches: 7. DNA for the CDR3: TGTGCCAGTAGTGGGGACAGAATTGGGAACACTGAAGCTTTCTTT. It codes for CASSGDRIGNTEAFF.

In DNA form, the CDR3 reads TGCGCCAGCAGCCAAGCAAGGCTTGACACAGATACGCAGTATTTT. It translates to CASSQARLDTDTQYF. The J gene is TRBJ2-3, the V gene TRBV4-1; no clear D gene. The germline gives CDR1 MGHRA, CDR2 YSYEKL. CDR3 length equals 15 residues. Trimming left V 1 base short and J 2 bases short, with 10 bases between.

A word on this clone: At one boundary the junction diverges from the germline segment, which might be a read error. This chain uses TRBV24-1 with TRBJ2-1, with 9 bases that match TRBD1. The CDR3 is 14 amino acids. CDR1 KGHDR and CDR2 SFDVKD come from the germline V gene. CDR3 region: CATSPPVGQGEWIF. The CDR3 nucleotides are TGTGCCACCAGTCCCCCGGTGGGACAGGGTGAGTGGATCTTC.

The chain carries TRBV30 and TRBJ1-4; D not resolved. V was cut by 4 bases and J by 4 bases, with 13 bases left in between. This CDR3 is 14 amino acids long. CDR1 and CDR2 from the germline V gene are GTSNPN and SVGIG (reference sequence). The CDR3 bases are TGTGCCTGGAAAGGGTGGCAGAATAATGAAAAACTGTTTTTT. Amino acids: CAWKGWQNNEKLFF.

The chain has TRBV28 and TRBJ1-2, with D possibly TRBD1 on 6 matching bases. Germline-derived CDR1 and CDR2 are MDHEN and SYDVKM. V was trimmed by 6 bases and J by 7 bases, leaving 15 bases between them. The CDR3 loop spans 13 amino acids. The CDR3 is CASSAQGSRGYTF. The CDR3 region has the DNA TGTGCCAGCAGCGCACAGGGATCGCGTGGCTACACCTTC.

V is TRBV11-1 and J is TRBJ2-1; 8 bases fit TRBD1. The CDR3 has 15 amino acids. Germline loops: CDR1 SGHAT, CDR2 FQDESV (reference sequence). Unmatched junction bases numbered 10, after V lost 3 bases and J lost 9 bases. The CDR3 sequence is CASSFLTGGYSEQFF. For the CDR3, the DNA is TGTGCCAGCAGCTTTCTTACAGGGGGGTACTCTGAGCAGTTCTTC.

The chain joins TRBV7-9 to TRBJ1-3, with a weak D call TRBD1 (5 bases). Germline V lookup: CDR1 SEHNR, CDR2 FQNEAQ (reference sequence). The ends were cut back, 5 bases at V and 3 bases at J, with 17 bases in the middle. The CDR3 has 16 residues. CDR3 nucleotide sequence: TGTGCCAGCAGCCCTGCCCGAGGGGCACTTGGAAACACCATATATTTT. This encodes CASSPARGALGNTIYF.

In its sample, this clone was seen a few times. The chain employs TRBV18 and TRBJ2-2; possibly TRBD1 for D (6 bases). In germline, CDR1 is KGHSH, CDR2 LQKENI. The V end was cut by 6 bases, the J end by 0 bases, with 20 bases between. The CDR3 sequence is 18 residues long. In nucleotides, the CDR3 is TGTGCCAGCTCCCGCAGGGGCCTTACCTTCGCGAACACCGGGGAGCTGTTTTTT. It yields the protein CASSRRGLTFANTGELFF.

This sequence joins TRBV7-2 and TRBJ2-3; D may be TRBD2 (6 bases). Per the germline V gene, CDR1 is SGHTA and CDR2 is FQGNSA. The CDR3 runs to 18 residues. Trimming stripped 0 bases from V and 2 bases from J, with 18 bases between. CDR3 DNA sequence: TGTGCCAGCAGCTTAGCCAATGGAGCGGGCCTAAACACAGATACGCAGTATTTT. It translates to CASSLANGAGLNTDTQYF. Drawing the rest from reference TRBV7-2 and TRBJ2-3, the complete variable domain is GAGVSQSPSNKVTEKGKDVELRCDPISGHTALYWYRQSLGQGLEFLIYFQGNSAPDKSGLPSDRFSAERTGGSVSTLTIQRTQQEDSAVYLCASSLANGAGLNTDTQYFGPGTRLTVL.

This clone was counted between two and nine times. This rearrangement joins TRBV6-5 to TRBJ1-1; TRBD1 is a possible D gene (5 bases). V was shortened by 6 bases and J by 1 base, with 12 bases between the two germline ends. The CDR3 runs 14 residues. Germline V lookup: CDR1 MNHEY, CDR2 SVGAGI. The CDR3 spells CASRKTVTNTEAFF. For the CDR3, the DNA is TGTGCCAGCAGAAAGACAGTTACGAACACTGAAGCTTTCTTT.